This paragraph covers one T cell receptor (beta chain) sequence. This sample is part of a study of CD8+ T cells in alopecia areata. Treatment reported: oral pan-JAK inhibitor, 5-10 mg twice daily. In each case, RNA was isolated and then reverse transcribed into cDNA as the sequencing template. The data were produced by immunoSEQ multiplex PCR, yet TCRdb's version contains in-frame clones alone and is incomplete. The sample lists fewer than 150,000 clones, 82% occurring once. Germline CDR1 is SEHNR and CDR2 is FQNEAQ (reference sequence). V gave up 4 bases and J gave up 0 bases, with 18 bases separating them. CDR3 length equals 17 residues.

This specimen consisted of CD8+ T cells sorted from blood, obtained at week 4, from a patient treated with tofacitinib. The rearrangement joins TRBV7-9 to TRBJ1-2; D is ambiguous. The sequence derives from a human donor with alopecia areata. As DNA, the CDR3 is TGTGCCAGCAGCTCCTTGAGGGCAGGAACTTCTAACTATGGCTACACCTTC. Encoded protein: CASSSLRAGTSNYGYTF.